The rows below give T cell receptor beta chains drawn from one sample of a study of blood T cell repertoires in COVID-19. Profiling relied on immunoSEQ multiplex PCR, and the TCRdb table lists in-frame clones only, not all of them. The sample has around 390,000 clones, around nine tenths seen once. The sequenced sample was PBMCs or T cells enriched from blood (not recorded which). These receptors all stem from a woman aged 45-65 years who had recovered from COVID-19. The CDR3 runs from the conserved cysteine through the conserved F or W.

v_call cdr3_aa
TRBV29-1 CSVEGQSDKRNTEAFF
TRBV7-2 CASSLELAVAEQFF
TRBV28 CASILLAGQNYGYTF
TRBV7-9 CASSRQGHGYTF
TRBV9 CASSVAGNSYNEQFF
TRBV27 CASSSYLRATNEKLFF
TRBV5-4 CASSLSGEGKLFF
TRBV29-1 CSVGPTEAFF
TRBV3-1/TRBV3-2 CASSQGRTGIHDQPQHF
TRBV9 CASSPQVAFAEKLFF
TRBV24-1 CATSDLRRDNEQFF
TRBV6-2/TRBV6-3 CASNPGLALSGTQYF
TRBV7-9 CASSRAGFRPGTGSDTQYF
TRBV7-6 CASSQFSGNTIYF
TRBV7-2 CASSLYRDRTYGYTF
TRBV5-1 CASSLGHGVSNSPLHF
TRBV27 CASSLSQPGEQFF
TRBV20-1 CSASGGNTIYF
TRBV7-6 CASSKDRNTEAFF
TRBV30 CAWIRHYGYTF
TRBV3-1/TRBV3-2 CASSQGRGYTF
TRBV27 CASGRTEAFF
TRBV11-2 CASSLALGTEAFF
TRBV7-2 CASSLGVSSNQPQHF
TRBV24-1 CATTAGTGGRAFF
TRBV27 CASTHGTSGNNEQFF
TRBV19 CASSPRDRGLVETQYF
TRBV18 CASSPEAGPYEQYF
TRBV4-2 CASSQDPGQGNNEKLFF
TRBV3-1/TRBV3-2 CASSQAPRETQYF
TRBV7-8 CASSLRGGAGGTDTQYF
TRBV12-3/TRBV12-4 CASSLREDGYTF
TRBV27 CASSSPGTANTGELFF
TRBV29-1 CSVSGEGYEQYF
TRBV3-1/TRBV3-2 CASSQDPGINYGYTF
TRBV6-4 CASRTSGQHNEQFF
TRBV18 CASSHLRQAGGEKLFF
TRBV11-2 CASSSVRGHEQFF
TRBV6-2/TRBV6-3 CASSTTGTEQFF
TRBV14 CASSQAGQNSADQYF
TRBV7-9 CASSPGTAYGYTF
TRBV2 CASGGDRGSTEAFF
TRBV28 CASSPTLRRTVKPIDQPQHF
TRBV28 CASSPTPDWVQGSPLHF
TRBV2 CASSEVTRTNYGYTF
TRBV18 CASSPRHLDSGANVLTF
TRBV24-1 CATSDFSRIAGNNEQFF
TRBV28 CAVSISQQPQHF
TRBV21-1 CASSNGQGNAGELFF
TRBV14 CASSLGTGPEAFF
TRBV4-3 CASSQAPWAGDSGANVLTF
TRBV7-3 CASSTWTSGGRSTDTQYF
TRBV3-1/TRBV3-2 CASSQEPGSSQPQHF